Listed here is a single T cell receptor beta chain. Its antigen is not known. RNA extraction was followed by reverse transcription into cDNA, which acted as the sequencing template. Assay: immunoSEQ multiplex PCR; the TCRdb copy retains only in-frame clones and omits some. The table shows over 150,000 clones, with roughly 50% occurring only once. V lost 3 bases and J 7 bases, leaving 6 bases between the germline ends. Germline CDR1 reads ENHRY; CDR2 reads SYGVKD. The CDR3 contains 11 residues. The data were taken from a study of CD8+ T cells in alopecia areata. Study details: Tofacitinib lasted 6 to 18 months, then 6 months off drug. Scoring of treated patients' severity used the percentage of affected scalp area.

Indicated treatment: oral pan-JAK inhibitor, 5-10 mg twice daily. It was from PBMCs that CD4+ and CD8+ T cells were sorted. Broader study findings: The study found higher clonality in lesional than normal scalp, especially in alopecia totalis/universalis.

The TCR comes from a human donor with alopecia areata. Source: CD8+ T cells sorted from blood, taken at week 24, from a patient treated with tofacitinib. The rearrangement joins TRBV10-3 to TRBJ1-2; D uncertain. Here the CDR3 reads CAISEKSGYTF. CDR3 nucleotide sequence: TGTGCCATCAGTGAAAAAAGTGGCTACACCTTC.